This T cell receptor (beta chain) stems from a study of cytotoxic CD8 clonotypes in ibrutinib-treated CLL. TCRdb's copy holds only in-frame clones and misses some; the assay was immunoSEQ multiplex PCR. The data hold around 150,000 clones, with 65% to 85% observed a single time. The germline V gene has CDR1 LGHNA and CDR2 YNFKEQ. The length of the CDR3 is 16 residues. The V and J ends lost 0 bases and 7 bases respectively, with 15 bases between them. Here the sequenced sample was PBMCs, taken after 36 months of ibrutinib treatment. The clonotype comes from a human donor with chronic lymphocytic leukemia. The chain couples TRBV4-2 to TRBJ1-4; D may be TRBD1 (6 bases). The DNA of the CDR3 is TGTGCCAGCAGCCAAGATGTAGGGGGATTAGGTGAAAAACTGTTTTTT. It translates to CASSQDVGGLGEKLFF.